This T cell receptor beta chain was sequenced during a study of T cells in Graves' hyperthyroidism and ophthalmopathy. This clonotype showed up just a few times. The antigen is undetermined. Study results and caveats: The majority of expanded thyroid clonotypes above 0.001 also appeared in blood.

Diagnosing involved the use of clinical symptoms, serum thyroxine and TRAb, thyroid ultrasound and orbital computed tomography. The investigators amplified TCR beta CDR3 regions from RNA transcripts. RT-PCR in the first round (using the HTBI primer set) targeted the TCR CDR3. TCRdb re-called the multiplex PCR reads through MiXCR, storing one row per CDR3 protein. The sample consists of under 350,000 distinct CDR3 sequences, about 20% of them appearing once. The CDR3 has 15 amino acids. The germline CDR1 and CDR2 sequences are MNHEY and SMNVEV (reference sequence). After removal of 2 bases from V and 6 bases from J, the junction contained 5 bases not matched to a gene.

The J gene is TRBJ2-1, the V gene TRBV27, with 9 bases that match TRBD2. Specimen: blood. The clonotype originates from a woman aged 45-65 years with Graves' hyperthyroidism. CDR3 sequence: CASSLDSGSSNEQFF. The CDR3 region has the DNA TGTGCCAGCAGTTTAGATAGCGGGAGTAGCAATGAGCAGTTCTTC.